This T cell receptor beta chain emerged from a study of T cell responses to AZD1222 COVID-19 vaccine. Remarks on this clone: The antigen is undetermined. The same CDR3 is also encoded by other DNA sequences in this sample.

Notes on the study in general: Regions left unmutated in variants are reportedly the target of nearly half of spike-specific TCRs.

TCRdb keeps only in-frame clones here, not all; method: immunoSEQ multiplex PCR. The sample has about 130,000 clones, 85% to 95% seen once; the top ten hold approximately 6.8%. V gave up 3 bases and J gave up 3 bases, with 6 bases separating them. Looked up from germline, CDR1 is SGHDT and CDR2 is YYEEEE. The CDR3 runs 12 residues. The receptor's source is an adult who received the AZD1222 COVID-19 vaccine. Material: peripheral blood, obtained 28 days after the second AZD1222 dose. V is TRBV5-6 and J is TRBJ1-2; possible D gene TRBD1, 6 bases. The CDR3, as DNA: TGTGCCAGCAGCTCAGGGGACTATGGCTACACCTTC. Protein: CASSSGDYGYTF.